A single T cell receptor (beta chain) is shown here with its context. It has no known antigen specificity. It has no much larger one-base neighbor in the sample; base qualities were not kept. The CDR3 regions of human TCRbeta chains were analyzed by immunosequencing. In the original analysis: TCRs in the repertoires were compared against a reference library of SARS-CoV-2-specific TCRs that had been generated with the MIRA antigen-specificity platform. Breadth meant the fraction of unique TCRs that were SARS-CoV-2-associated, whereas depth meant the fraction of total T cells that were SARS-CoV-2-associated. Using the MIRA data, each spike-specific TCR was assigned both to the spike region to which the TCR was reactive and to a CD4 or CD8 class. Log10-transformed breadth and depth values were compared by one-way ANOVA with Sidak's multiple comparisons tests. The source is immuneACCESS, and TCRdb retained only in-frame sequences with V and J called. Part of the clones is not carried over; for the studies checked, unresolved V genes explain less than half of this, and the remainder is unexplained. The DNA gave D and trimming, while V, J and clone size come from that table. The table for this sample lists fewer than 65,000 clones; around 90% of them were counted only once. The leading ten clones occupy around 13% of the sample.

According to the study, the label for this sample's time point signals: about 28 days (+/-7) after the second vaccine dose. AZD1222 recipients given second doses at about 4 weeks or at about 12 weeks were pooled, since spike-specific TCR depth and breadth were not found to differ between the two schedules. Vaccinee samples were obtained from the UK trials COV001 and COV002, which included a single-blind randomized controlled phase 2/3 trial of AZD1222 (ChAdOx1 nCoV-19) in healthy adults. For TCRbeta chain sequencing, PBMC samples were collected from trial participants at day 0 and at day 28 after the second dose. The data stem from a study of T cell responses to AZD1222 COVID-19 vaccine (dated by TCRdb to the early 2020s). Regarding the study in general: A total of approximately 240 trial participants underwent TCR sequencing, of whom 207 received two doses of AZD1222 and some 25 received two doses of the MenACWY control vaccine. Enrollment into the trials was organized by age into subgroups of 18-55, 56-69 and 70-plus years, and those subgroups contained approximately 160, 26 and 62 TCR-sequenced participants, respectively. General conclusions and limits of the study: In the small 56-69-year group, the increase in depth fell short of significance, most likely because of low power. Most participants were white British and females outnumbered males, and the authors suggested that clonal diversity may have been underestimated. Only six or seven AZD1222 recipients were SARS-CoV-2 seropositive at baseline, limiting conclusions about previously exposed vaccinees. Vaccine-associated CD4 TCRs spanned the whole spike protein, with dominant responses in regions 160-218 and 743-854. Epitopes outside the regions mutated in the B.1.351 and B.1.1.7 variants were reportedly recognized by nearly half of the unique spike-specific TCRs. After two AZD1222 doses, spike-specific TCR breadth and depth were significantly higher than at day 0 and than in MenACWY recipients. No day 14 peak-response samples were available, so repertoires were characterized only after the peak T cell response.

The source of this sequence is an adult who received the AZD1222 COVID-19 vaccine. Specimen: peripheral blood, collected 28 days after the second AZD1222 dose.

The CDR3 is CASSLQTEYNEQFF. The nucleotide sequence is TGTGCCAGCAGTTTGCAGACAGAGTACAATGAGCAGTTCTTC. The chain was built from TRBV27 and TRBJ2-1, and the D gene may be TRBD1, 5 bases matching. The junction carries 10 bases between V and J, which are trimmed by 3 bases and 4 bases respectively. The CDR3 covers 14 residues, taking in both the cysteine and the phenylalanine. Only the CDR3 DNA is retained, 42 bases long and in frame from the first base. The germline V gene (reference sequence) sets CDR1 to MNHEY and CDR2 to SMNVEV.